The rows below give T cell receptor beta chains drawn from one sample of a study of T cell responses to AZD1222 COVID-19 vaccine. Produced via immunoSEQ multiplex PCR; TCRdb's table is partial and in-frame only. The repertoire holds about 85,000 clones, with roughly 90% as singletons. The sample was peripheral blood, taken 28 days after the second AZD1222 dose. These receptors were collected from an adult who received the AZD1222 COVID-19 vaccine. Each CDR3 is given without its conserved first and last residue.

j_call v_call cdr3_aa
TRBJ2-2 TRBV6-5 ASSNGPGGPGELF
TRBJ2-1 TRBV5-4 ASSFPRENEQF
TRBJ1-4 TRBV7-6 ASSPRQGSNEKLF
TRBJ2-5 TRBV7-8 ASSPMETQY
TRBJ2-1 TRBV7-2 ASSLQNEQF
TRBJ2-3 TRBV5-1 ASSLGTGGGTDTQY
TRBJ2-5 TRBV5-1 ASSFGQGWETQY
TRBJ2-3 TRBV18 ASSPPGLGSTDTQY
TRBJ1-5 TRBV19 ASSHRGYNQPQH
TRBJ2-2 TRBV7-2 ASSLNDGELF
TRBJ2-4 TRBV15 ATSRGFPAGGPNIQY
TRBJ2-7 TRBV5-4 ASSAPGPGAEQY
TRBJ1-5 TRBV5-6 ASSSGVSNQPQH
TRBJ2-7 TRBV7-2 ASSFGQAYEQY
TRBJ2-6 TRBV15 ATSRVVGASGANVLT
TRBJ2-2 TRBV15 ATSPGGRRIANTGELF
TRBJ2-2 TRBV4-2 ASSLTTSGANTGELF
TRBJ2-5 TRBV28 ASSQGPFGGTQY
TRBJ1-1 TRBV5-1 ASLYRGSLTEAF
TRBJ2-3 TRBV11-2 ASRLTTGTQDTQY
TRBJ1-6 TRBV5-4 ASSYGQGRDNSPLH
TRBJ2-7 TRBV27 ASSLWDRAYEQY
TRBJ2-5 TRBV12-3/TRBV12-4 ASSWDQQETQY
TRBJ2-5 TRBV29-1 SLGGGAGEETQY
TRBJ1-4 TRBV7-9 ASSPTGRFGEKLF
TRBJ2-2 TRBV7-2 ASRLLGPGELF
TRBJ2-1 TRBV4-1 ASSQVPGPPNNEQF
TRBJ2-7 TRBV9 ASSPGQGQTYEQY
TRBJ2-2 TRBV2 ASRKAAGAMTGELF
TRBJ2-5 TRBV29-1 SVEGGQGETQY
TRBJ2-1 TRBV21-1 ASPKGGTELYNEQF
TRBJ1-3 TRBV5-5 ASSLEVGTIY
TRBJ2-2 TRBV5-1 ASSLNRGSTGELF
TRBJ2-1 TRBV5-6 ASSATGANEQF
TRBJ2-3 TRBV3-1/TRBV3-2 ASSQELTDTQY
TRBJ2-1 TRBV6-4 ASRLGSGGPYNEQF
TRBJ1-2 TRBV27 ASSSPPPQGTNYGYT
TRBJ2-7 TRBV4-2 ASSQASSGSLNEQY
TRBJ2-3 TRBV27 ASSITGEDTQY
TRBJ2-7 TRBV27 ASRRLGQGNNEQY
TRBJ2-7 TRBV3-1/TRBV3-2 ASSQGDRPEQY
TRBJ1-2 TRBV28 ASRTGGSVDGYT
TRBJ2-7 TRBV6-5 ASSLLAGVSGEQY
TRBJ2-5 TRBV6-5 ASSYSEVETQY
TRBJ2-5 TRBV12-3/TRBV12-4 ASRTTNAETQY
TRBJ1-2 TRBV27 ASSPDGYGYT
TRBJ2-1 TRBV4-1 ASSPGVGNNEQF
TRBJ1-1 TRBV13 ASSPTSHGVVTEAF
TRBJ1-1 TRBV5-8 ASSLDYRGRGNTEAF
TRBJ1-2 TRBV14 ASSQQTGGDLGGYT
TRBJ1-4 TRBV29-1 SVEELGSNEKLF
TRBJ2-7 TRBV6-5 ASKGRQTTYEQY
TRBJ2-3 TRBV27 ASSLADSRDTQY
TRBJ2-5 TRBV7-9 ASSLADSQETQY
TRBJ2-1 TRBV10-1 ASSEGGRWRNEQF
TRBJ2-3 TRBV6-5 ASSYPWDTQY
TRBJ2-3 TRBV7-3 ASSLTPPTDTQY
TRBJ2-3 TRBV21-1 ASRQGAKY
TRBJ1-6 TRBV5-4 ASRHDARDSYNSPLH
TRBJ2-7 TRBV4-2 ASSPRGECY